A single T cell receptor beta chain is shown here with its context. Its antigen is currently unknown. The CDR3 end falls 3 residues outside the read, so it is completed with the germline J gene. This entry comes from a study of T cells in women clearing cervical HPV infection. Deletions cut 3 bases from V and 1 base from J, with 12 bases between. The CDR3 loop spans 14 amino acids. In germline, CDR1 is DFQATT, CDR2 SNEGSKA (reference sequence). The repertoire was sequenced with immunoSEQ multiplex PCR; TCRdb's copy has only in-frame clones and lacks some. This table holds 40,000 to 55,000 clones. Whole-study findings and limits: Cases carried less TRBV6-7 than controls: around 0.11% versus 0.15%.

The sequence was obtained from a woman aged 18 to 75 with a cervical HPV16 infection that either progressed to CIN3+ or cleared (not recorded which). The chain combines TRBV20-1 with TRBJ1-1; the D gene is possibly TRBD1 (5 bases). The sequenced sample consisted of blood buffy coat. CDR3 sequence reads: CSASAGTKNTEAFF. CDR3 bases read: TGCAGTGCTAGCGCCGGGACTAAGAACACTGAA.